Listed here are 9 T cell receptor beta chains from one sample, sequenced in a study of response to subunit inactivated influenza vaccine. TCRdb reanalysed the RT-PCR reads using MiXCR and keeps one entry per CDR3 protein. The profile shows 610,000 or so distinct CDR3 sequences, 13% to 15% of them singletons. The sequenced sample was PBMCs from blood, obtained 11 to 12 days after vaccination. All receptors derive from a man aged 50 to 59 who received an inactivated influenza vaccine.

The chain joins TRBV20-1 to TRBJ2-3; 12 bases agree with TRBD2. This CDR3 is 15 amino acids long. CDR1 and CDR2 (germline): DFQATT, SNEGSKA (reference sequence). J was trimmed by 2 bases and V by 6 bases; bases with no gene match: 6. In DNA, the CDR3 is TGCAGTGCCAAACTAGCGGGGGGCTTCACAGATACGCAGTATTTT. The encoded protein is CSAKLAGGFTDTQYF.

The sample holds many counts of this clonotype. The chain uses TRBV12-3 or TRBV12-4 and TRBJ2-7; possibly TRBD1 for D (7 bases). V lost 6 bases to trimming and J lost 6 bases, with 36 bases between them. This CDR3 has 20 amino acids. CDR3 nucleotides: TGTGCCAGCAGCCATTCTGGGGGGCGCAGGGGGTTAAAGGTTAATTCCGAGCAGTACTTC. This sequence encodes CASSHSGGRRGLKVNSEQYF.

This clonotype was seen only a few times. The V and J genes are TRBV5-4 and TRBJ2-7; the D is unclear. In germline, CDR1 is SGHNT, CDR2 YYREEE (reference sequence). This CDR3 comprises 14 residues. V was trimmed by 2 bases and J by 6 bases, leaving 15 bases between them. Here the CDR3 DNA reads TGTGCCAGCAGCTTTTCTGGGAATAGGATCGAGCAGTACTTC. This gives the protein CASSFSGNRIEQYF. The whole variable domain, filled in from reference TRBV5-4 and TRBJ2-7, reads ETGVTQSPTHLIKTRGQQVTLRCSSQSGHNTVSWYQQALGQGPQFIFQYYREEENGRGNFPPRFSGLQFPNYSSELNVNALELDDSALYLCASSFSGNRIEQYFGPGTRLTVT.

This clonotype occurred a few times. J is TRBJ2-5 and V is TRBV12-3 or TRBV12-4; D is unclear. The CDR3 runs to 11 residues. V was shortened by 5 bases and J by 9 bases, with 10 bases between the two germline ends. The CDR3 spells CASSLDGPQYF. The CDR3 region has the DNA TGTGCCAGCAGTCTTGATGGGCCCCAGTACTTC.

This clonotype has a count of ten or more. The genes are TRBV7-9 and TRBJ1-1; tentative D call: TRBD1 (5 bases). V gave up 6 bases and J gave up 4 bases, with 21 bases separating them. CDR3 length: 16 residues. In germline, CDR1 is SEHNR, CDR2 FQNEAQ (reference sequence). This CDR3 reads CASSHYVGRAGTEAFF. CDR3 coding DNA: TGTGCCAGCAGTCACTATGTGGGCAGGGCGGGCACTGAAGCTTTCTTT.

V gene TRBV7-2 combines with J gene TRBJ2-7; tentatively, D is TRBD1 (5 bases). In germline, CDR1 is SGHTA, CDR2 FQGNSA. CDR3 size: 14 residues. Deletions cut 1 base from V and 6 bases from J, with 13 bases between. This CDR3 is CASSLDWGRPEQYF. CDR3 nucleotide sequence: TGTGCCAGCAGCTTAGATTGGGGCCGTCCCGAGCAGTACTTC.

V gene TRBV30 combines with J gene TRBJ1-1; D may be TRBD1 (6 bases). The CDR3 loop spans 12 amino acids. Deletions cut 0 bases from V and 8 bases from J, with 10 bases between. Germline V gene data show CDR1 as GTSNPN and CDR2 as SVGIG (reference sequence). CDR3 in DNA: TGTGCCTGGAGTGTACAGACAGGAGAAGCTTTCTTT. Protein: CAWSVQTGEAFF.

The chain uses TRBV9 and TRBJ2-1; weak D call: TRBD2 (6 bases). Trimming left V 4 bases short and J 7 bases short, with 9 bases between. CDR3 length: 12 residues. Germline V gene sequence: CDR1 SGDLS, CDR2 YYNGEE. CDR3 in amino acids: CASSRGRNEQFF. CDR3 nucleotides: TGTGCCAGCAGCCGAGGGAGGAATGAGCAGTTCTTC.

This clonotype has a handful of counts. V is TRBV11-2 and J is TRBJ1-4; no clear D gene. V gave up 5 bases and J gave up 8 bases, with 15 bases separating them. Germline CDR1 and CDR2: SGHAT and FQNNGV. There are 14 residues in the CDR3. CDR3 residues: CASSTAGPAEKLFF. CDR3 DNA sequence: TGTGCCAGCAGCACAGCCGGGCCAGCAGAAAAACTGTTTTTT.